Each of the 14 T cell receptor beta chains below was sequenced from the same sample in a study of T cell responses to AZD1222 COVID-19 vaccine. The assay was immunoSEQ multiplex PCR, and TCRdb's table has in-frame clones only and misses some. The top ten hold approximately 6.5% of the sample, which has roughly 110,000 clones, more than 70% seen once. The sample here was peripheral blood, taken 28 days after the second AZD1222 dose. These receptors originate from an adult who received the AZD1222 COVID-19 vaccine.

This clone was detected a few times. The V and J genes are TRBV4-2 and TRBJ1-3; 9 bases align to TRBD1. Trimming at V came to 0 bases and at J to 2 bases, leaving 5 bases not matched to a gene. This CDR3 has 17 amino acids. Germline CDR1 reads LGHNA; CDR2 reads YNFKEQ. The CDR3 region has the DNA TGTGCCAGCAGCCAAGAGGGGACAGGGTATGCTGGAAACACCATATATTTT. It codes for CASSQEGTGYAGNTIYF.

This clone was counted once. The gene calls are TRBV6-1 and TRBJ1-1; tentatively, D is TRBD1 (5 bases). This CDR3 is 14 amino acids long. Germline CDR1 MNHNS, CDR2 SASEGT. With 3 bases removed from V and 5 bases from J, the gap between germline ends came to 13 bases. The CDR3 nucleotides read TGTGCCAGCAGTGACGGGACGGAGGGGACTGAAGCTTTCTTT. This codes for CASSDGTEGTEAFF.

The J gene is TRBJ1-3, the V gene TRBV5-6; a possible D gene is TRBD1 (5 bases). CDR3 size: 15 residues. The germline V gene has CDR1 SGHDT and CDR2 YYEEEE. Trimming took 4 bases from V and 4 from J, leaving 15 bases between them. The DNA for the CDR3 is TGTGCCAGCAGCCTATCCAGGGCTGGCGGAAACACCATATATTTT. This translates into CASSLSRAGGNTIYF.

This chain joins TRBV10-3 and TRBJ1-2; 7 nucleotides align to TRBD1. The germline CDR1 and CDR2 sequences are ENHRY and SYGVKD. The J segment lost 1 base and the V segment lost 2 bases, leaving 1 base of the junction unmatched. CDR3 length: 14 residues. CDR3 in amino acids: CAISEGQDNYGYTF. CDR3 DNA sequence: TGTGCCATCAGTGAGGGACAGGATAACTATGGCTACACCTTC.

A single count supports this clone. The V gene is TRBV28, the J gene TRBJ2-7, with D possibly being TRBD1 (6 bases). Trimming left V 8 bases short and J 5 bases short, with 13 bases between. The CDR3 totals 12 residues. Germline CDR1 is MDHEN and CDR2 is SYDVKM. CDR3 DNA: TGTGCCAGCGGTACAGGGTCTCACGAGCAGTACTTC. This translates into CASGTGSHEQYF.

The rearrangement joins TRBV19 to TRBJ2-7; D remains ambiguous. Germline values: CDR1 LNHDA, CDR2 SQIVND (reference sequence). The CDR3 covers 15 residues. V gave up 2 bases and J gave up 2 bases, with 13 bases separating them. CDR3 DNA sequence: TGTGCCAGTAGTATACCCGCCAGCCCCGCCTACGAGCAGTACTTC. It is translated as CASSIPASPAYEQYF.

Points on this clone: This specimen includes other DNA sequences encoding the same CDR3. V and J are TRBV12-3 or TRBV12-4 and TRBJ1-3; D is unclear. This CDR3 has 12 amino acids. Trimming pared 5 bases from V and 2 bases from J, leaving 4 bases between. CDR3 sequence: CASSDAGNTIYF. The CDR3 DNA sequence: TGTGCCAGCAGTGATGCTGGAAACACCATATATTTT.

The chain recombines TRBV15 with TRBJ2-2, with 10 bases identical to TRBD2. Trimming removed 2 bases from V and 5 bases from J; junction bases left unmatched: 5. This CDR3 has 16 residues. The V gene's germline CDR1 is LNHNV and CDR2 YYDKDF (reference sequence). CDR3 DNA: TGTGCCACCAGCAGACCCAGCGGGGGGGTGACCGGGGAGCTGTTTTTT. Its protein is CATSRPSGGVTGELFF.

This chain joins TRBV27 and TRBJ1-1; the D gene is possibly TRBD1 (6 bases). The germline V gene has CDR1 MNHEY and CDR2 SMNVEV (reference sequence). The CDR3 length is 12 residues. V lost 8 bases and J 7 bases, leaving 14 bases between the germline ends. Here the CDR3 DNA reads TGTGCCAGCCAGACAATAGGGGGTGAAGCTTTCTTT. Protein product: CASQTIGGEAFF.

The chain uses TRBV4-2 and TRBJ2-5; 14 bases fit TRBD2. V was clipped by 4 bases and J by 2 bases; unmatched bases: 3. In germline, CDR1 is LGHNA, CDR2 YNFKEQ. The CDR3 covers 16 residues. The DNA of the CDR3 is TGTGCCAGCAGCCCTGGGACTAGCGGGGGACAAGAGACCCAGTACTTC. Its protein is CASSPGTSGGQETQYF.

This clone was observed a handful of times. The V call is TRBV6-6, the J call TRBJ1-1; D might be TRBD1 (5 bases). The CDR3 totals 13 residues. CDR1 is MNHNY and CDR2 is SVGAGI in the germline V gene (reference sequence). The V end was cut by 5 bases, the J end by 3 bases, with 10 bases between. As DNA, the CDR3 is TGTGCCAGCAGTCCCCAGGGCCACACTGAAGCTTTCTTT. Translated, it gives CASSPQGHTEAFF.

This clone was picked up a small number of times. The DNA for the CDR3 is TGTGCCAGCAGCTTAGTATCGGGAGGGGGCACTGAAGCTTTCTTT. Translating gives CASSLVSGGGTEAFF. This rearrangement joins TRBV11-2 to TRBJ1-1, with a tentative D call TRBD1 (6 bases). V lost 1 base and J lost 4, with 13 bases in between. Germline V gene data show CDR1 as SGHAT and CDR2 as FQNNGV. CDR3 length: 15 residues.

J is TRBJ1-6 and V is TRBV6-5; D remains ambiguous. The germline V gene encodes CDR1 MNHEY and CDR2 SVGAGI. The CDR3 extends over 12 amino acids. V was pared by 5 bases and J by 6 bases, with 5 bases between. Here the CDR3 reads CASSHFNSPLHF. CDR3 in DNA: TGTGCCAGCAGTCATTTTAATTCACCCCTCCACTTT.

The rearrangement joins TRBV3-1 (or the pseudogene TRBV3-2) to TRBJ1-2; D call uncertain. The CDR3 is 14 residues long. V was trimmed by 4 bases and J by 2 bases, leaving 11 bases between them. The germline V gene encodes CDR1 LGHDT and CDR2 YNNKEL (reference sequence). CDR3 amino acids: CASSLPGSNYGYTF. In DNA, the CDR3 is TGTGCCAGCAGCCTGCCGGGATCAAACTATGGCTACACCTTC.